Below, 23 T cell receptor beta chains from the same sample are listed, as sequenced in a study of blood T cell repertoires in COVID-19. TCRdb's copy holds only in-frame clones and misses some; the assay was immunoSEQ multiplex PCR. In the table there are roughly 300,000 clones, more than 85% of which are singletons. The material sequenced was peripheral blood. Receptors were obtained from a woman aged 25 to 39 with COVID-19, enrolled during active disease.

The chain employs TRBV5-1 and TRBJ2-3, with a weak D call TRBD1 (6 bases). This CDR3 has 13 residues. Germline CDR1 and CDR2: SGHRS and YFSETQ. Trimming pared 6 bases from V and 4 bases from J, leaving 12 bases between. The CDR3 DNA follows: TGCGCCAGCACTACTGGGACACCAGATACGCAGTATTTT. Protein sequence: CASTTGTPDTQYF.

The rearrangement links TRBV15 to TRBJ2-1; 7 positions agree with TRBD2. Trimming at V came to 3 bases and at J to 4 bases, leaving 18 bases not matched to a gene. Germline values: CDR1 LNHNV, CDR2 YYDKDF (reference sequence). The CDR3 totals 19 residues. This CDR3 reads CATSRNGLAVTLGYNEQFF. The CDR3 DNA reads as TGTGCCACCAGCAGGAACGGGCTAGCGGTTACGTTGGGATACAATGAGCAGTTCTTC.

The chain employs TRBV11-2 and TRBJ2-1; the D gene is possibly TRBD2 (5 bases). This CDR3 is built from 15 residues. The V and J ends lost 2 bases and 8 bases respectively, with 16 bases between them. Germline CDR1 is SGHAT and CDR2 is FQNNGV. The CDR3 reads CASSLLSGGWDEQFF. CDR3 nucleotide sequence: TGTGCCAGCAGCTTACTAAGCGGCGGGTGGGATGAGCAGTTCTTC.

For the CDR3, the DNA is TGTGCCACCAGTGATTTAGGGACGGGAGTAACAGATACGCAGTATTTT. Translated, it gives CATSDLGTGVTDTQYF. The chain couples TRBV24-1 to TRBJ2-3; possible D gene TRBD2, 6 bases. V lost 1 base, J lost 3 bases, and 13 bases lay in between. The CDR3 contains 16 residues. CDR1 and CDR2 (germline): KGHDR, SFDVKD.

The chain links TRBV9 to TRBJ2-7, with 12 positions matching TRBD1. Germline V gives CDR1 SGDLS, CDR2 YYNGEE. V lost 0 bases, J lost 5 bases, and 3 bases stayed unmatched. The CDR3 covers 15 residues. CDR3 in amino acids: CASSVGGTGGDEQYF. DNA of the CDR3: TGTGCCAGCAGCGTAGGAGGGACAGGGGGCGACGAGCAGTACTTC.

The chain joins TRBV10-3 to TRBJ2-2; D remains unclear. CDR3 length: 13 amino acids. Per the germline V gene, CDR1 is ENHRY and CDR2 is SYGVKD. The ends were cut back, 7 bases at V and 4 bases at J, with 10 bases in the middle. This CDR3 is CAIIDVVTGELFF. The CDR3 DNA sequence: TGTGCCATCATCGATGTAGTCACCGGGGAGCTGTTTTTT.

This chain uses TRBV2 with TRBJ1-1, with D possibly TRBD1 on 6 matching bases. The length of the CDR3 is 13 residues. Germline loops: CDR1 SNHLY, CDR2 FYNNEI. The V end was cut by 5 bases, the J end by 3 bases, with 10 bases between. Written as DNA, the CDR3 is TGTGCCAGCAGTAACAGGGAGTACACTGAAGCTTTCTTT. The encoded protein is CASSNREYTEAFF.

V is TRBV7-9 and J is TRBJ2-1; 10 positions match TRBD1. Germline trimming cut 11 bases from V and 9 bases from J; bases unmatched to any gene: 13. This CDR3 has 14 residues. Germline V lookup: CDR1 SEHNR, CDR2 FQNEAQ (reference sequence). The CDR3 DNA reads TGTGCCGGGAGGAGGGGACAGGGGTTAAGTGAGCAGTTCTTC. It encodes CAGRRGQGLSEQFF.

The CDR3: CASTPSDRTGNTIYF. In nucleotides, the CDR3 is TGTGCCAGTACCCCCTCCGACAGGACTGGAAACACCATATATTTT. The chain uses TRBV19 and TRBJ1-3; tentatively, D is TRBD1 (6 bases). This CDR3 contains 15 residues. Looked up from germline, CDR1 is LNHDA and CDR2 is SQIVND (reference sequence). V was trimmed by 7 bases and J by 2 bases, leaving 15 bases between them.

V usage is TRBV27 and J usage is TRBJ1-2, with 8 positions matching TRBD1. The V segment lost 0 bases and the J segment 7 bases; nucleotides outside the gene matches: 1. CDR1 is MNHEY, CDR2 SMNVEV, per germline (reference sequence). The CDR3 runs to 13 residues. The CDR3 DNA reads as TGTGCCAGCAGTTTATCGACAGGGGCTGGCTACACCTTC. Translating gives CASSLSTGAGYTF.

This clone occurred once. The CDR3 coding sequence is TGTGCCAGCAGCGTAGTAGTGTCTCTCTACGAGCAGTACTTC. Translating it yields CASSVVVSLYEQYF. V usage is TRBV9 and J usage is TRBJ2-7; unclear D gene. Between the trimmed V and J ends, which lost 0 bases and 3 bases, there was a span of 10 bases. Germline V CDR1 and CDR2: SGDLS, YYNGEE. The CDR3 is made up of 14 amino acids.

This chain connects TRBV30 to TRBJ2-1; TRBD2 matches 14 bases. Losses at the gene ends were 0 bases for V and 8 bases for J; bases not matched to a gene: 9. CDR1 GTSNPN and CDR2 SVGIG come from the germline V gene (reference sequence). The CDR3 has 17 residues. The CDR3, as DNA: TGTGCCTGGAGTGTACGCGGGACTAGCGGGAGTTTGGATGAGCAGTTCTTC. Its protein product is CAWSVRGTSGSLDEQFF.

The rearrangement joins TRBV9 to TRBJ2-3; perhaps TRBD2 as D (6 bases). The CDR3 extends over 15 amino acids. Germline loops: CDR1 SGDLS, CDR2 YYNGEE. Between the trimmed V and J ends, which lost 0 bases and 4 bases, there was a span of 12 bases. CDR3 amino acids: CASSVVGGQADTQYF. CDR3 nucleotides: TGTGCCAGCAGCGTAGTGGGGGGTCAGGCAGATACGCAGTATTTT.

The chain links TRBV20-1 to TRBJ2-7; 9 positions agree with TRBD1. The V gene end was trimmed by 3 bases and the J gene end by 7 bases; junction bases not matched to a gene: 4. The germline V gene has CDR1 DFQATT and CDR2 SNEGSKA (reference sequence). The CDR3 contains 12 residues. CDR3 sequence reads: CSASGTGWEQYF. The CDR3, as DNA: TGCAGTGCTAGTGGGACAGGGTGGGAGCAGTACTTC.

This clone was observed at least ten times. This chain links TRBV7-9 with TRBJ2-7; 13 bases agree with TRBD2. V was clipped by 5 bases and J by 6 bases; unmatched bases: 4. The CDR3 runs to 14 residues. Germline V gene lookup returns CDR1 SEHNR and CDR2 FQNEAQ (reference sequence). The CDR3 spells CASSVRLAGGEQYF. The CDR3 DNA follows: TGTGCCAGCAGCGTCCGACTAGCGGGAGGCGAGCAGTACTTC. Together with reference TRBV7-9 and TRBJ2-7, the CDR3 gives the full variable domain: DTGVSQNPRHKITKRGQNVTFRCDPISEHNRLYWYRQTLGQGPEFLTYFQNEAQLEKSRLLSDRFSAERPKGSFSTLEIQRTEQGDSAMYLCASSVRLAGGEQYFGPGTRLTVT.

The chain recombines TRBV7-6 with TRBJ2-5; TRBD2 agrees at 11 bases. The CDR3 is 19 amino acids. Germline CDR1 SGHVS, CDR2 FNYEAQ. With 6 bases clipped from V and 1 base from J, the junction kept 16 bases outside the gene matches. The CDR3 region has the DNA TGTGCCAGCAGGCCTTCTGCGATTAGCGGGAGGGCCTCCCAAGAGACCCAGTACTTC. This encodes CASRPSAISGRASQETQYF.

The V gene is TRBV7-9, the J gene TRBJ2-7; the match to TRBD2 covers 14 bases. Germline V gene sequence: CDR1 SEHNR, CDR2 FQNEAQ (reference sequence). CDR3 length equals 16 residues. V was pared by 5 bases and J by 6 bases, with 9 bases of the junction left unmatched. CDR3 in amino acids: CASSHLGLAGVVEQYF. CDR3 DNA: TGTGCCAGCAGCCACTTGGGACTAGCGGGAGTAGTCGAGCAGTACTTC.

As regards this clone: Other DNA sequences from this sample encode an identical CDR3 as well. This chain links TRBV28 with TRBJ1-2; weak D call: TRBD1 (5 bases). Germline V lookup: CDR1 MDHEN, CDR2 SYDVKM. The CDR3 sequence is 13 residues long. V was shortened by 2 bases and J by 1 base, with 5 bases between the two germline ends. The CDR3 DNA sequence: TGTGCCAGCAGTTTAACAGGTAACTATGGCTACACCTTC. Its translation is CASSLTGNYGYTF.

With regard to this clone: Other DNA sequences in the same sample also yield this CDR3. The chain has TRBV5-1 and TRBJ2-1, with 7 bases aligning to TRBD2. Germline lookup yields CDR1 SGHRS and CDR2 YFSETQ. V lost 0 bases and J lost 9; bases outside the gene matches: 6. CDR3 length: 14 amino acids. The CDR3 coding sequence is TGCGCCAGCAGCTTGGCGGCGGGAGTAGGTGAGCAGTTCTTC. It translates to CASSLAAGVGEQFF.

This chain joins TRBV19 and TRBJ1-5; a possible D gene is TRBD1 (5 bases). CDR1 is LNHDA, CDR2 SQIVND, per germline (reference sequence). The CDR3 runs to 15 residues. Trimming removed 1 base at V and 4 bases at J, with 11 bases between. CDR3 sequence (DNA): TGTGCCAGTAGTATAGCCCGGCGGGGGAATCAGCCCCAGCATTTT. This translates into CASSIARRGNQPQHF.

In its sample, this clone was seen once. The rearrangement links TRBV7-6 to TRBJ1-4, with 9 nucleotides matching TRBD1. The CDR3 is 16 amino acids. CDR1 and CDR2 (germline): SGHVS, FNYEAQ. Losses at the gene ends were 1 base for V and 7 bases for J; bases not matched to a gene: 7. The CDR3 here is CASSLGRTGVGEKLFF. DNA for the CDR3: TGTGCCAGCAGCTTAGGAAGGACAGGGGTTGGTGAAAAACTGTTTTTT.

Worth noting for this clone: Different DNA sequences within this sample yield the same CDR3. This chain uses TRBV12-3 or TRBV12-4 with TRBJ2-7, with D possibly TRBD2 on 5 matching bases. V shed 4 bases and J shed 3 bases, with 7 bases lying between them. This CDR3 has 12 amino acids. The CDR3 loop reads CASSSTSYEQYF. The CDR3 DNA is TGTGCCAGCAGTTCCACTAGCTACGAGCAGTACTTC.

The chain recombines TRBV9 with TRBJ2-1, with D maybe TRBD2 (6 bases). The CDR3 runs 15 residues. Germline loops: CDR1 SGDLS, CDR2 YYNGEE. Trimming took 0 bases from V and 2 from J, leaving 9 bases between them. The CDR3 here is CASSVGGGAYNEQFF. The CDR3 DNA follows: TGTGCCAGCAGCGTAGGTGGCGGGGCCTACAATGAGCAGTTCTTC.